These 24 T cell receptor beta chains originate from one sample sequenced in a study of shared clonotypes between healthy human individuals. Naive CD8 cells lacked CD45RO, underwent positive selection for CCR7 and left out terminally differentiated effector memory CD45RA+ cells. Sequencing was performed with immunoSEQ multiplex PCR; in TCRdb, only in-frame clones are kept and a portion is missing. This sample has 550,000 to 750,000 clones, with about 95% found just once. Source material: naive CD8+ T cells sorted from blood. These TCRs come from a woman aged 25 to 39 in good health.

This clone occurred once. This chain connects TRBV6-5 to TRBJ2-5; the D call may be TRBD1 or TRBD2 (6 bases each). The DNA end is more similar to TRBJ2-7, so the J call may be wrong. The CDR3 loop spans 16 amino acids. CDR1 MNHEY and CDR2 SVGAGI come from the germline V gene. This CDR3 is CASSYSTGGLLDEQYF. The CDR3 region has the DNA TGTGCCAGCAGTTACTCGACTGGGGGGCTCCTCGACGAGCAGTACTTC.

This rearrangement joins TRBV27 to TRBJ2-1; 9 nucleotides line up with TRBD1. V was clipped by 5 bases and J by 12 bases; unmatched bases: 8. The germline gives CDR1 MNHEY, CDR2 SMNVEV (reference sequence). The CDR3 sequence is 13 residues long. CDR3 sequence (DNA): TGTGCCAGCAGTCTGGGACAGGGCGGCGGGCAGTTCTTC. Translating gives CASSLGQGGGQFF.

V usage is TRBV19 and J usage is TRBJ1-2, with D possibly matching TRBD1 (6 bases). Germline V gene sequence: CDR1 LNHDA, CDR2 SQIVND (reference sequence). Trimming took off 5 bases at V and 1 base at J, with 14 bases between the two ends. The CDR3 contains 15 residues. The CDR3 sequence: CASSARTVDNYGYTF. CDR3 in DNA: TGTGCCAGTAGTGCTAGGACAGTAGATAACTATGGCTACACCTTC.

The chain is built from TRBV11-2 and TRBJ1-1, with a tentative D call TRBD1 (5 bases). This CDR3 comprises 14 residues. Germline values: CDR1 SGHAT, CDR2 FQNNGV. Trimming removed 1 base from V and 3 bases from J, with 9 bases in between. In nucleotides, the CDR3 is TGTGCCAGCAGCTTAGCCAGGGACGACACTGAAGCTTTCTTT. It yields the protein CASSLARDDTEAFF.

This chain uses TRBV5-1 with TRBJ2-7; 9 bases are a match to TRBD1. The J segment lost 3 bases and the V segment lost 2 bases, leaving 6 bases of the junction unmatched. CDR3 length: 15 amino acids. The germline gives CDR1 SGHRS, CDR2 YFSETQ. CDR3 sequence reads: CASSFRRTGVYEQYF. The CDR3 DNA reads TGCGCCAGCAGCTTTAGGAGGACAGGGGTCTACGAGCAGTACTTC.

This sequence joins TRBV11-2 and TRBJ2-5; 12 bases are a match to TRBD2. There are 15 residues in the CDR3. The V and J ends lost 5 bases and 4 bases, in that order; junction bases with no gene match: 5. Germline V CDR1 and CDR2: SGHAT, FQNNGV. In nucleotides, the CDR3 is TGTGCCAGCAGCGTCGGGACTAGCGGGCGAGAGACCCAGTACTTC. Its translation: CASSVGTSGRETQYF.

About this clone itself: Other DNA sequences in the same sample also yield this CDR3. The chain recombines TRBV7-9 with TRBJ1-1; 7 nucleotides line up with TRBD1. The CDR3 has 12 residues. CDR1 is SEHNR, CDR2 FQNEAQ, per germline (reference sequence). Germline trimming cut 5 bases from V and 4 bases from J; bases unmatched to any gene: 1. The CDR3 loop is CASSPGGTEAFF. In nucleotides, the CDR3 is TGTGCCAGCAGCCCAGGGGGCACTGAAGCTTTCTTT.

The chain combines TRBV7-2 with TRBJ2-3; no reliable D call. The CDR3 extends over 14 amino acids. Per the germline V gene, CDR1 is SGHTA and CDR2 is FQGNSA. The V gene lost 4 bases and the J gene lost 6 bases, with 14 bases spanning the gap. CDR3 DNA: TGTGCCAGCAGCTCCGGAGCGTATGGGGATACGCAGTATTTT. Its translation is CASSSGAYGDTQYF.

This clone was seen a single time. The chain carries TRBV5-4 and TRBJ2-7, with D possibly TRBD1 on 6 matching bases. This CDR3 has 14 residues. V dropped 2 bases and J dropped 4 bases, with 13 bases sitting between them. From germline, CDR1 is SGHNT and CDR2 YYREEE (reference sequence). CDR3 nucleotides: TGTGCCAGCAGCTTCGGGACACCTTCTTACGAGCAGTACTTC. It encodes CASSFGTPSYEQYF.

This clone was seen only once. The CDR3 reads CSVGGSSSYEQYF. The CDR3, as DNA: TGCAGCGTTGGAGGTTCTAGCTCCTACGAGCAGTACTTC. The rearrangement joins TRBV29-1 to TRBJ2-7, with D unresolved. The CDR3 contains 13 residues. Germline assignment: CDR1 SQVTM and CDR2 ANQGSEA. The ends were cut back, 4 bases at V and 0 bases at J, with 10 bases in the middle.

This chain links TRBV6-1 with TRBJ1-3; 8 nucleotides align to TRBD1. The germline V gene encodes CDR1 MNHNS and CDR2 SASEGT. The ends lost 5 bases at V and 4 bases at J; junction bases unmatched: 4. There are 14 residues in the CDR3. The CDR3: CASSQGAGGNTIYF. For the CDR3, the DNA is TGTGCCAGCAGTCAGGGGGCAGGAGGAAACACCATATATTTT.

In regard to this clone: This sample also contains other DNA sequences that code for the same CDR3. CDR3 protein: CASSLVGEQYF. The CDR3, as DNA: TGTGCCAGCAGCTTAGTTGGCGAGCAGTACTTC. V and J are TRBV7-9 and TRBJ2-7; D not certain. Trimming removed 1 base from V and 6 bases from J, with 4 bases in between. Looked up from germline, CDR1 is SEHNR and CDR2 is FQNEAQ (reference sequence). The CDR3 loop spans 11 amino acids.

As concerns this clone: This CDR3 is also generated by other DNA sequences in the sample. V usage is TRBV28 and J usage is TRBJ2-1; 11 nucleotides match TRBD2. Trimming at V came to 6 bases and at J to 5 bases, leaving 6 bases not matched to a gene. CDR3 length equals 15 residues. Per the germline V gene, CDR1 is MDHEN and CDR2 is SYDVKM. Written as DNA, the CDR3 is TGTGCCAGCAGCCTGACTAGCGGGACGCACAATGAGCAGTTCTTC. The encoded protein is CASSLTSGTHNEQFF.

This clone showed up just once. J is TRBJ2-4 and V is TRBV11-2, with 8 positions matching TRBD2. CDR3 length: 17 amino acids. Germline values: CDR1 SGHAT, CDR2 FQNNGV. V lost 2 bases to trimming and J lost 3 bases; unmatched junction nucleotides: 9. The CDR3 reads CASSLRKRELGKNIQYF. In DNA form, the CDR3 reads TGTGCCAGCAGCTTACGAAAGCGGGAGTTGGGCAAAAACATTCAGTACTTC.

The V gene is TRBV28, the J gene TRBJ1-6; TRBD1 might be the D (5 bases). Trimming took 7 bases from V and 3 from J, leaving 22 bases between them. The germline V gene encodes CDR1 MDHEN and CDR2 SYDVKM. The CDR3 has 18 residues. In DNA form, the CDR3 reads TGTGCCAGCACCCCGAGCCCAGGGCCATATGACTATAATTCACCCCTCCACTTT. Amino acid sequence: CASTPSPGPYDYNSPLHF.

The rearrangement joins TRBV10-2 to TRBJ2-7, with D possibly matching TRBD2 (5 bases). This CDR3 is 17 amino acids long. Trimming pared 3 bases from V and 0 bases from J, leaving 18 bases between. CDR1 and CDR2 from the germline V gene are WSHSY and SAAADI. CDR3 region: CASSDFGVGSDSYEQYF. Here the CDR3 DNA reads TGCGCCAGCAGTGATTTCGGGGTGGGGTCCGACTCCTACGAGCAGTACTTC.

CDR3 protein: CASRFPGNYNEQFF. The CDR3 coding sequence is TGTGCCAGCAGATTCCCGGGGAACTACAATGAGCAGTTCTTC. This chain uses TRBV27 with TRBJ2-1; perhaps TRBD2 as D (5 bases). Germline assignment: CDR1 MNHEY and CDR2 SMNVEV (reference sequence). The CDR3 is 14 amino acids. Trimming pared 6 bases from V and 3 bases from J, leaving 12 bases between.

The chain carries TRBV6-5 and TRBJ2-2; no clear D. The CDR3 totals 14 residues. Germline V gene data show CDR1 as MNHEY and CDR2 as SVGAGI. The germline V and J ends were trimmed by 5 bases and 10 bases, with 17 bases remaining between them. CDR3 nucleotide sequence: TGTGCCAGCAGTCCCGCCGCCGTCGGTTTGGAGCTGTTTTTT. Its translation: CASSPAAVGLELFF.

The chain is built from TRBV27 and TRBJ2-5, with a weak D call TRBD2 (6 bases). Germline V gives CDR1 MNHEY, CDR2 SMNVEV (reference sequence). The length of the CDR3 is 14 residues. V dropped 2 bases and J dropped 5 bases, with 12 bases sitting between them. CDR3 sequence: CASSLDVGGETQYF. In DNA form, the CDR3 reads TGTGCCAGCAGTTTAGATGTTGGGGGGGAGACCCAGTACTTC.

This chain joins TRBV27 and TRBJ2-7; D is possibly TRBD1 or TRBD2 (5 bases each). The CDR3 length is 14 residues. The V gene lost 2 bases and the J gene lost 6 bases, with 14 bases spanning the gap. The V gene's germline CDR1 is MNHEY and CDR2 SMNVEV (reference sequence). The chain's CDR3 is CASSLNVGVGEQYF. CDR3 DNA sequence: TGTGCCAGCAGTTTAAATGTGGGGGTCGGCGAGCAGTACTTC.

The rearrangement uses TRBV4-2 and TRBJ2-5; D is undetermined. CDR3 length: 15 residues. Trimming shortened V by 0 bases and J by 7 bases, and 15 bases separated the two germline ends. Looked up from germline, CDR1 is LGHNA and CDR2 is YNFKEQ. Written as DNA, the CDR3 is TGTGCCAGCAGCCAAGATGAACCTACGCCCGGGACCCAGTACTTC. It codes for CASSQDEPTPGTQYF.

The chain combines TRBV15 with TRBJ2-3, with TRBD2 identical over 11 bases. Per germline, CDR1 LNHNV and CDR2 YYDKDF (reference sequence). The V segment lost 1 base and the J segment 0 bases; nucleotides outside the gene matches: 0. The CDR3 is made up of 16 amino acids. The CDR3 nucleotides are TGTGCCACCAGCAGAGGGACTAGCGGGAGCACAGATACGCAGTATTTT. Amino acid sequence: CATSRGTSGSTDTQYF.

The rearrangement joins TRBV28 to TRBJ2-7; D may be TRBD2 (6 bases). This CDR3 has 13 residues. The ends were cut back, 10 bases at V and 3 bases at J, with 16 bases in the middle. Germline V gene data show CDR1 as MDHEN and CDR2 as SYDVKM. Written as DNA, the CDR3 is TGTGCCACCAAGGGAGCGGGTTACTACGAGCAGTACTTC. It yields the protein CATKGAGYYEQYF.

The V call is TRBV7-9, the J call TRBJ1-2; the match to TRBD1 covers 8 bases. V dropped 2 bases and J dropped 0; count of bases not matched to a gene: 5. The germline CDR1 and CDR2 sequences are SEHNR and FQNEAQ (reference sequence). This CDR3 is built from 16 residues. CDR3 in amino acids: CASSLFETGANYGYTF. CDR3 DNA sequence: TGTGCCAGCAGCTTATTCGAGACAGGGGCTAACTATGGCTACACCTTC.